A single sample gave rise to the 32 T cell receptor beta chains below, sequenced in a study of blood T cell repertoires in COVID-19. Clones were sequenced by immunoSEQ multiplex PCR, and TCRdb holds only the in-frame ones, with some missing. The sample has 200,000 to 250,000 clones, 80% to 90% seen once; the top ten hold roughly 3.7%. The sample taken for sequencing was PBMCs or T cells enriched from blood (not recorded which). These receptors were obtained from a woman aged 25-40 years who had been exposed to COVID-19.

The gene calls are TRBV5-5 and TRBJ2-1; no clear D. The CDR3 covers 14 residues. Germline CDR1 and CDR2: SGHKS and YYEKEE (reference sequence). V gave up 5 bases and J gave up 1 base, with 10 bases separating them. CDR3 sequence reads: CASSRHWSYNEQFF. In DNA, the CDR3 is TGTGCCAGCAGTCGACATTGGTCCTACAATGAGCAGTTCTTC.

The chain carries TRBV6-5 and TRBJ1-2, with 7 bases aligning to TRBD1. The CDR3 has 13 amino acids. J was trimmed by 2 bases and V by 7 bases; bases with no gene match: 4. Germline assignment: CDR1 MNHEY and CDR2 SVGAGI. This CDR3 reads CASTPGQNYGYTF. The DNA for the CDR3 is TGTGCCAGCACCCCGGGACAGAACTATGGCTACACCTTC.

The chain uses TRBV13 and TRBJ2-7; possibly TRBD2 for D (5 bases). V lost 5 bases, J lost 7 bases, and 18 bases lay in between. The CDR3 is 14 amino acids. The germline CDR1 and CDR2 sequences are PRHDT and FYEKMQ (reference sequence). Here the CDR3 reads CASSLIGSGGEQYF. Written as DNA, the CDR3 is TGTGCCAGCAGCCTGATTGGGAGCGGTGGGGAGCAGTACTTC.

This CDR3 reads CASFTSGREYEQYF. CDR3 sequence (DNA): TGTGCCAGCTTCACTAGCGGGAGAGAGTACGAGCAGTACTTC. The rearrangement joins TRBV6-5 to TRBJ2-7; 11 bases match TRBD2. The CDR3 covers 14 residues. Per germline, CDR1 MNHEY and CDR2 SVGAGI. V gave up 8 bases and J gave up 4 bases; unmatched junction bases: 7.

This chain joins TRBV24-1 and TRBJ2-3; no firm D call. CDR3 length: 15 amino acids. The V end was cut by 5 bases, the J end by 2 bases, with 13 bases between. Germline CDR1 and CDR2: KGHDR and SFDVKD. CDR3 nucleotide sequence: TGTGCCACCAGTGGGTTGGGCAGCTCCACAGATACGCAGTATTTT. Translation gives CATSGLGSSTDTQYF.

The chain links TRBV28 to TRBJ2-7, with 12 bases lining up with TRBD2. This CDR3 spans 15 amino acids. Trimming removed 8 bases from V and 2 bases from J; junction bases left unmatched: 7. In germline, CDR1 is MDHEN, CDR2 SYDVKM. The CDR3 reads CASALAGGLTYEQYF. DNA for the CDR3: TGTGCCAGCGCACTAGCGGGGGGACTTACCTACGAGCAGTACTTC.

CDR3 DNA sequence: TGCGCCAGCAGCCGCGGGGGTTCGAACACCGGGGAGCTGTTTTTT. It specifies CASSRGGSNTGELFF. This chain joins TRBV4-1 and TRBJ2-2; 7 bases agree with TRBD2. The CDR3 extends over 15 amino acids. The germline gives CDR1 MGHRA, CDR2 YSYEKL. J gave up 0 bases and V 4 bases, and 2 bases lay outside the gene matches.

The CDR3, as DNA: TGCGCCAGCAGAGGCGAGGCTCCCGTTAATGAAAAACTGTTTTTT. It encodes CASRGEAPVNEKLFF. J is TRBJ1-4 and V is TRBV5-1; D is unresolved. V was trimmed by 5 bases and J by 4 bases, leaving 15 bases between them. Germline V gene lookup returns CDR1 SGHRS and CDR2 YFSETQ. The CDR3 is 15 residues long.

The chain carries TRBV19 and TRBJ2-2; 12 bases fit TRBD2. The CDR3 sequence is 16 residues long. Germline V gene lookup returns CDR1 LNHDA and CDR2 SQIVND (reference sequence). Germline trimming cut 5 bases from V and 4 bases from J; bases unmatched to any gene: 5. This chain's CDR3 is CASSSSGRAITGELFF. The CDR3 DNA is TGTGCCAGTAGTTCTAGCGGGAGGGCCATCACCGGGGAGCTGTTTTTT.

The V call is TRBV7-9, the J call TRBJ1-3; D not certain. Trimming removed 5 bases from V and 0 bases from J, with 8 bases in between. From germline, CDR1 is SEHNR and CDR2 FQNEAQ (reference sequence). The CDR3 runs 14 residues. This chain's CDR3 is CASSREGSGNTIYF. CDR3 nucleotides: TGTGCCAGCAGCCGGGAAGGCTCTGGAAACACCATATATTTT.

V gene TRBV9 combines with J gene TRBJ1-3; D is undetermined. Trimming shortened V by 0 bases and J by 2 bases, and 15 bases separated the two germline ends. Germline CDR1 SGDLS, CDR2 YYNGEE. The CDR3 is made up of 17 amino acids. The CDR3 DNA is TGTGCCAGCAGCGTAGTTGGGCCCCAAAGGCCTGGAAACACCATATATTTT. Translation: CASSVVGPQRPGNTIYF.

The chain has TRBV5-1 and TRBJ1-2; 7 nucleotides match TRBD1. Germline CDR1 reads SGHRS; CDR2 reads YFSETQ. The CDR3 length is 14 residues. V was clipped by 4 bases and J by 3 bases; unmatched bases: 6. The CDR3 sequence is CASSPRQGDYGYTF. CDR3 sequence (DNA): TGCGCCAGCAGCCCGAGACAGGGAGACTATGGCTACACCTTC.

The V and J genes are TRBV2 and TRBJ1-2, with D possibly matching TRBD1 (6 bases). The V gene's germline CDR1 is SNHLY and CDR2 FYNNEI. Deletions cut 10 bases from V and 5 bases from J, with 11 bases between. The CDR3 extends over 11 amino acids. CDR3: CATRGAYGYTF. CDR3 bases: TGTGCCACTCGGGGGGCGTATGGCTACACCTTC.

The chain has TRBV7-3 and TRBJ1-1; 8 bases line up with TRBD1. Germline trimming cut 8 bases from V and 1 base from J; bases unmatched to any gene: 3. Per germline, CDR1 SGHTA and CDR2 FQGTGA. The CDR3 spans 13 residues. The CDR3 here is CASRDRRNTEAFF. The CDR3 region has the DNA TGTGCCAGCCGGGACAGGAGGAACACTGAAGCTTTCTTT.

V is TRBV2 and J is TRBJ2-1; TRBD2 matches 9 bases. V shed 5 bases and J 8 bases; nucleotides not matched to a gene: 7. Germline loops: CDR1 SNHLY, CDR2 FYNNEI. The CDR3 is 14 amino acids. CDR3: CASSQRGAVYEQFF. The CDR3 bases are TGTGCCAGCAGTCAGCGGGGGGCCGTATATGAGCAGTTCTTC.

The chain couples TRBV12-3 or TRBV12-4 to TRBJ2-1; TRBD1 is a possible D gene (6 bases). Trimming removed 6 bases from V and 5 bases from J, with 8 bases in between. The CDR3 sequence is 12 residues long. CDR3 residues: CASSRQDNEQFF. In nucleotides, the CDR3 is TGTGCCAGCAGCCGACAGGACAATGAGCAGTTCTTC.

The chain uses TRBV14 and TRBJ2-1; 8 bases map to TRBD2. The V and J ends lost 4 bases and 4 bases, in that order; junction bases with no gene match: 3. The CDR3 extends over 14 amino acids. CDR1 and CDR2 (germline): SGHDN, FVKESK. The CDR3 reads CASSRTSSYNEQFF. For the CDR3, the DNA is TGTGCCAGCAGCCGGACTAGCTCTTACAATGAGCAGTTCTTC.

The rearrangement links TRBV29-1 to TRBJ1-1; TRBD1 is a possible D gene (5 bases). CDR3 length equals 14 residues. Looked up from germline, CDR1 is SQVTM and CDR2 is ANQGSEA. V was pared by 1 base and J by 2 bases, with 11 bases between. CDR3 DNA: TGCAGCGTTGAAGTTCAGGGCGGTAACACTGAAGCTTTCTTT. It is translated as CSVEVQGGNTEAFF.

This sequence joins TRBV5-6 and TRBJ1-1, with 7 nucleotides matching TRBD1. CDR1 SGHDT and CDR2 YYEEEE come from the germline V gene. Trimming cost V 3 bases and J 5 bases; bases outside gene matches: 13. The CDR3 totals 16 residues. The CDR3 here is CASSSQGLAPRTEAFF. The CDR3 DNA is TGTGCCAGCAGCTCACAGGGGTTGGCTCCGCGAACTGAAGCTTTCTTT. Full variable domain (missing parts from reference TRBV5-6 and TRBJ1-1): DAGVTQSPTHLIKTRGQQVTLRCSPKSGHDTVSWYQQALGQGPQFIFQYYEEEERQRGNFPDRFSGHQFPNYSSELNVNALLLGDSALYLCASSSQGLAPRTEAFFGQGTRLTVV.

The CDR3 reads CASNPIRGGGDGYTF. CDR3 nucleotide sequence: TGTGCCAGCAACCCCATTCGGGGGGGCGGGGATGGCTACACCTTC. This chain links TRBV11-2 with TRBJ1-2; D might be TRBD1 (6 bases). The CDR3 has 15 residues. Germline V CDR1 and CDR2: SGHAT, FQNNGV. V lost 7 bases and J lost 6, with 21 bases in between.

The chain carries TRBV5-8 and TRBJ2-1; 7 bases agree with TRBD2. CDR3 length: 15 residues. Trimming took 0 bases from V and 4 from J; bases not matched to a gene: 4. Looked up from germline, CDR1 is SGHTS and CDR2 is YDEGEE. Here the CDR3 reads CASSLAGREYNEQFF. The CDR3 region has the DNA TGTGCCAGCAGCTTGGCTGGGAGGGAATACAATGAGCAGTTCTTC.

The V gene is TRBV4-1, the J gene TRBJ2-3; 7 nucleotides align to TRBD2. V gave up 4 bases and J gave up 3 bases; unmatched junction bases: 4. The germline gives CDR1 MGHRA, CDR2 YSYEKL. CDR3 length equals 14 residues. DNA of the CDR3: TGCGCCAGCAGCCTTACACTAGCGACAGATACGCAGTATTTT. As protein: CASSLTLATDTQYF.

The chain combines TRBV19 with TRBJ1-1; TRBD1 is a possible D gene (6 bases). Germline CDR1 LNHDA, CDR2 SQIVND (reference sequence). This CDR3 contains 13 residues. Trimming shortened V by 4 bases and J by 5 bases, and 11 bases separated the two germline ends. The CDR3 is CASSTGRGTEAFF. The CDR3, as DNA: TGTGCCAGTAGTACGGGGAGGGGGACTGAAGCTTTCTTT.

This rearrangement joins TRBV18 to TRBJ1-3, with 7 bases that match TRBD1. The CDR3 spans 17 residues. The germline V gene has CDR1 KGHSH and CDR2 LQKENI. Germline trimming cut 3 bases from V and 0 bases from J; bases unmatched to any gene: 8. The CDR3 region is CASSPKSGGASGNTIYF. CDR3 bases: TGTGCCAGCTCACCGAAGTCAGGGGGAGCCTCTGGAAACACCATATATTTT.

The chain uses TRBV5-1 and TRBJ1-4; no reliable D call. Germline CDR1 is SGHRS and CDR2 is YFSETQ. Trimming stripped 0 bases from V and 6 bases from J, with 6 bases between. This CDR3 has 13 residues. CDR3 sequence reads: CASSLGADEKLFF. In DNA, the CDR3 is TGCGCCAGCAGCTTGGGGGCCGATGAAAAACTGTTTTTT.

The chain is built from TRBV6-2 or TRBV6-3 and TRBJ1-5; 12 nucleotides align to TRBD1. The trim removed 0 bases at V and 7 bases at J, leaving 10 bases unmatched. The CDR3 contains 18 residues. Looked up from germline, CDR1 is MNHEY and CDR2 is SVGEGT. CDR3 residues: CASSYSGQGARTGQPQHF. CDR3 DNA: TGTGCCAGCAGTTACTCGGGACAGGGGGCCCGAACAGGGCAGCCCCAGCATTTT.

V usage is TRBV4-1 and J usage is TRBJ2-2; 11 bases agree with TRBD2. CDR1 and CDR2 (germline): MGHRA, YSYEKL. The CDR3 length is 17 residues. Trimming removed 2 bases from V and 5 bases from J; junction bases left unmatched: 7. The CDR3 protein is CASSQLLAGVNTGELFF. The CDR3 DNA is TGCGCCAGCAGCCAACTACTAGCGGGAGTCAATACCGGGGAGCTGTTTTTT.

This clone has just one count. The rearrangement links TRBV19 to TRBJ2-7; a possible D gene is TRBD2 (5 bases). V lost 2 bases and J lost 5, with 13 bases in between. Germline V lookup: CDR1 LNHDA, CDR2 SQIVND (reference sequence). This CDR3 has 14 amino acids. Written as DNA, the CDR3 is TGTGCCAGTAGTATAAGTGGGAGCGGCAACGAGCAGTACTTC. This sequence encodes CASSISGSGNEQYF.

The chain links TRBV5-1 to TRBJ1-2; 7 positions agree with TRBD1. The V segment lost 4 bases and the J segment 6 bases; nucleotides outside the gene matches: 9. Germline V lookup: CDR1 SGHRS, CDR2 YFSETQ. The CDR3 sequence is 14 residues long. CDR3 amino acids: CASSPDRVGNGYTF. In DNA, the CDR3 is TGCGCCAGCAGCCCAGACAGGGTCGGGAATGGCTACACCTTC.

V gene TRBV15 combines with J gene TRBJ2-1; 11 positions match TRBD1. V shed 9 bases and J 9 bases; nucleotides not matched to a gene: 10. There are 14 residues in the CDR3. The germline V gene has CDR1 LNHNV and CDR2 YYDKDF (reference sequence). CDR3 residues: CATEDRGRSIEQFF. CDR3 nucleotide sequence: TGTGCCACTGAGGACAGGGGGCGATCAATTGAGCAGTTCTTC.

The rearrangement joins TRBV10-1 to TRBJ1-3; TRBD1 matches at 7 bases. The CDR3 consists of 16 residues. The V gene's germline CDR1 is WNHNN and CDR2 SYGVQD (reference sequence). The V gene end was trimmed by 6 bases and the J gene end by 3 bases; junction bases not matched to a gene: 11. The CDR3 region has the DNA TGCGCCAGCAGCCAGGGGGGCATGGCCTTTGGAAACACCATATATTTT. Translated, it gives CASSQGGMAFGNTIYF.

This clone was seen a handful of times. The CDR3, as DNA: TGTGCCAGCAGCCACGGGACAGGGGGTAGGAAAGCAGGAAACACCATATATTTT. Encoded protein: CASSHGTGGRKAGNTIYF. The J gene is TRBJ1-3, the V gene TRBV4-2; the match to TRBD1 covers 11 bases. This CDR3 is built from 18 residues. V was clipped by 3 bases and J by 4 bases; unmatched bases: 11. Germline assignment: CDR1 LGHNA and CDR2 YNFKEQ.